These 14 T cell receptor beta chains were all obtained from the same sample, sequenced in a study of tissue T cells after allogeneic stem cell transplantation. Sequencing was performed with immunoSEQ multiplex PCR; in TCRdb, only in-frame clones are kept and a portion is missing. The data hold about a thousand clones, with around 71% observed a single time. This material consisted of esophageal tissue, taken at autopsy. The receptors originated from a female patient between 40 and 75 years old with steroid-refractory graft-versus-host disease after an allogeneic stem cell transplant. Some T cells may trace back to the graft donor.

This clone was counted only a few times. This chain connects TRBV24-1 to TRBJ2-5; D gene ambiguous. Between the trimmed V and J ends, which lost 4 bases and 5 bases, there was a span of 10 bases. This CDR3 contains 13 residues. The germline V gene encodes CDR1 KGHDR and CDR2 SFDVKD. The CDR3 sequence is CATSDSGRETQYF. CDR3 DNA: TGTGCCACCAGTGACTCCGGACGGGAGACCCAGTACTTC.

J is TRBJ2-2 and V is TRBV3-1 (or the pseudogene TRBV3-2); weak D call: TRBD1 (5 bases). Trimming took off 5 bases at V and 2 bases at J, with 9 bases between the two ends. The CDR3 consists of 14 residues. Germline V lookup: CDR1 LGHDT, CDR2 YNNKEL (reference sequence). The CDR3 DNA reads as TGTGCCAGCAGCTTCACAGGAAACACCGGGGAGCTGTTTTTT. Amino acids: CASSFTGNTGELFF.

This clone showed up just a few times. V gene TRBV18 combines with J gene TRBJ2-5; TRBD1 aligns across 8 bases. There are 16 residues in the CDR3. CDR1 and CDR2 from the germline V gene are KGHSH and LQKENI. The V gene end was trimmed by 1 base and the J gene end by 4 bases; junction bases not matched to a gene: 8. CDR3 residues: CASSPQGTGRGETQYF. CDR3 nucleotides: TGTGCCAGCTCACCACAGGGGACAGGAAGGGGAGAGACCCAGTACTTC.

This CDR3 reads CASSQDRGQGAYEQYF. The CDR3 DNA sequence: TGTGCCAGCAGCCAAGATCGTGGACAGGGGGCCTACGAGCAGTACTTC. The gene calls are TRBV3-1 (or the pseudogene TRBV3-2) and TRBJ2-7; 10 bases map to TRBD1. The V gene end was trimmed by 0 bases and the J gene end by 2 bases; junction bases not matched to a gene: 4. In germline, CDR1 is LGHDT, CDR2 YNNKEL (reference sequence). The length of the CDR3 is 16 residues.

The DNA of the CDR3 is TGTGCCAGCAGTTACGACCGGGACAGGGGAGGCAATGAGCAGTTCTTC. Residues: CASSYDRDRGGNEQFF. V is TRBV28 and J is TRBJ2-1, with 10 positions matching TRBD1. The length of the CDR3 is 16 residues. Germline values: CDR1 MDHEN, CDR2 SYDVKM. The V and J ends lost 4 bases and 6 bases, in that order; junction bases with no gene match: 9.

The V call is TRBV28, the J call TRBJ2-3; D gene ambiguous. CDR3 size: 14 residues. Trimming cost V 5 bases and J 4 bases, with 13 bases left between them. From germline, CDR1 is MDHEN and CDR2 SYDVKM. DNA of the CDR3: TGTGCCAGCAGTGATCCCTCCCACCCAGATACGCAGTATTTT. Protein product: CASSDPSHPDTQYF. Full variable domain (missing parts from reference TRBV28 and TRBJ2-3): DVKVTQSSRYLVKRTGEKVFLECVQDMDHENMFWYRQDPGLGLRLIYFSYDVKMKEKGDIPEGYSVSREKKERFSLILESASTNQTSMYLCASSDPSHPDTQYFGPGTRLTVL.

The chain employs TRBV13 and TRBJ1-5; D remains ambiguous. Germline V CDR1 and CDR2: PRHDT, FYEKMQ (reference sequence). The CDR3 is 15 amino acids. V lost 0 bases to trimming and J lost 0 bases, with 6 bases between them. The CDR3 loop is CASSLGGNSNQPQHF. The CDR3 nucleotides read TGTGCCAGCAGCTTAGGAGGAAATAGCAATCAGCCCCAGCATTTT.

The chain has TRBV10-3 and TRBJ2-3, with TRBD2 identical over 7 bases. Losses at the gene ends were 0 bases for V and 1 base for J; bases not matched to a gene: 4. The CDR3 contains 16 residues. Germline loops: CDR1 ENHRY, CDR2 SYGVKD. DNA for the CDR3: TGTGCCATCAGTGAGTCTTGGGAGGGCGGCACAGATACGCAGTATTTT. It translates to CAISESWEGGTDTQYF.

The chain carries TRBV3-1 (or the pseudogene TRBV3-2) and TRBJ1-4; D gene uncertain. Germline lookup yields CDR1 LGHDT and CDR2 YNNKEL (reference sequence). Trimming took off 4 bases at V and 0 bases at J, with 9 bases between the two ends. This CDR3 is built from 15 residues. DNA for the CDR3: TGTGCCAGCAGCCGAGGGCCCGCAACTAATGAAAAACTGTTTTTT. It codes for CASSRGPATNEKLFF.

V is TRBV2 and J is TRBJ1-2; the D gene is possibly TRBD1 (5 bases). Germline loops: CDR1 SNHLY, CDR2 FYNNEI. Trimming shortened V by 4 bases and J by 7 bases, and 7 bases separated the two germline ends. The CDR3 extends over 11 amino acids. The DNA of the CDR3 is TGTGCCAGCAGTGGGGGGTTTGGCTACACCTTC. Residues: CASSGGFGYTF.

The chain combines TRBV11-2 with TRBJ2-5, with D possibly matching TRBD2 (5 bases). The length of the CDR3 is 18 residues. From germline, CDR1 is SGHAT and CDR2 FQNNGV. Trimming took 1 base from V and 5 from J, leaving 23 bases between them. CDR3 protein: CASSLGEGRGLKSETQYF. DNA for the CDR3: TGTGCCAGCAGCTTAGGGGAAGGAAGAGGGCTTAAGTCGGAGACCCAGTACTTC. Complete variable domain (other parts from reference TRBV11-2 and TRBJ2-5): EAGVAQSPRYKIIEKRQSVAFWCNPISGHATLYWYQQILGQGPKLLIQFQNNGVVDDSQLPKDRFSAERLKGVDSTLKIQPAKLEDSAVYLCASSLGEGRGLKSETQYFGPGTRLLVL.

V and J are TRBV28 and TRBJ2-2; no firm D call. In germline, CDR1 is MDHEN, CDR2 SYDVKM. This CDR3 is built from 14 residues. The germline V and J ends were trimmed by 0 bases and 5 bases, with 7 bases remaining between them. DNA for the CDR3: TGTGCCAGCAGTTTATGGTCGGTAACCGGGGAGCTGTTTTTT. Protein sequence: CASSLWSVTGELFF. Full variable domain (rest looked up from reference TRBV28 and TRBJ2-2): DVKVTQSSRYLVKRTGEKVFLECVQDMDHENMFWYRQDPGLGLRLIYFSYDVKMKEKGDIPEGYSVSREKKERFSLILESASTNQTSMYLCASSLWSVTGELFFGEGSRLTVL.

This clone turned up a few times. The chain is built from TRBV28 and TRBJ1-5; 8 bases align to TRBD1. CDR1 and CDR2 from the germline V gene are MDHEN and SYDVKM. V shed 5 bases, J shed 3 bases, and the junction held 6 bases outside the gene matches. This CDR3 contains 15 residues. DNA of the CDR3: TGTGCCAGCAGTCCTTGGACAGGGAACAATCAGCCCCAGCATTTT. Amino acids: CASSPWTGNNQPQHF.

V is TRBV2 and J is TRBJ1-3, with D hard to call. V lost 3 bases and J lost 0, with 6 bases in between. This CDR3 contains 14 residues. Germline V gene sequence: CDR1 SNHLY, CDR2 FYNNEI. CDR3 sequence reads: CASSEVFSGNTIYF. The CDR3 coding sequence is TGTGCCAGCAGTGAGGTCTTCTCTGGAAACACCATATATTTT.